A single sample is the source of the 9 T cell receptor beta chains below, sequenced in a study of shared clonotypes between healthy human individuals (dated by TCRdb to the early 2020s). The library was obtained by the immunoSEQ multiplex PCR assay. Imported from immuneACCESS, the table was reduced by TCRdb to in-frame sequences with V and J called. These copies leave out some clones; in studies compared against another copy, an unresolved V gene accounts for under half, and the cause of the remainder is not known. Counted in this sample were about 680,000 clones; 92% of them appeared once. Approximately 24% of the sample rests with the top ten. For the CD8 naive samples, CD45RO-negative cells were positively selected for CCR7, yielding a CD45RA+CCR7+ population from which TemRA cells were excluded. The sequenced sample was naive CD8+ T cells sorted from blood. The cell subset or site label for this specimen denotes: CD45RA+CCR7+. The receptors originated from a man aged 25 to 40 in good health.

The V gene is TRBV6-1, the J gene TRBJ2-3; the match to TRBD2 covers 9 bases. Germline V gives CDR1 MNHNS, CDR2 SASEGT. The CDR3 loop spans 15 amino acids. The J segment lost 3 bases and the V segment lost 1 base, leaving 2 bases of the junction unmatched. This CDR3 is CASSEELAGTDTQYF. CDR3 nucleotides: TGTGCCAGCAGTGAAGAGCTAGCGGGGACAGATACGCAGTATTTT.

This chain uses TRBV27 with TRBJ2-7; maybe TRBD2 (6 bases). Deletions cut 0 bases from V and 1 base from J, with 13 bases between. The CDR3 spans 16 residues. Per germline, CDR1 MNHEY and CDR2 SMNVEV (reference sequence). The CDR3 sequence: CASSLSLEGRSYEQYF. The DNA for the CDR3 is TGTGCCAGCAGTTTATCGTTGGAGGGGAGGTCCTACGAGCAGTACTTC.

This rearrangement joins TRBV7-2 to TRBJ2-5; a possible D gene is TRBD1 (5 bases). The CDR3 is 15 amino acids. Germline-derived CDR1 and CDR2 are SGHTA and FQGNSA. V gave up 5 bases and J gave up 2 bases, with 15 bases separating them. CDR3 loop: CASSQPQGIQETQYF. The CDR3 DNA reads as TGTGCCAGCAGCCAACCTCAGGGCATTCAAGAGACCCAGTACTTC.

V is TRBV23-1 and J is TRBJ1-1; no clear D gene. TRBV23-1 is an ORF, with its function uncertain. The CDR3 length is 16 residues. With 10 bases removed from V and 0 bases from J, the gap between germline ends came to 21 bases. The CDR3 protein is CATVGSKTNMNTEAFF. CDR3 in DNA: TGCGCCACGGTGGGATCAAAGACAAACATGAACACTGAAGCTTTCTTT.

The chain links TRBV18 to TRBJ2-7, with TRBD2 matching 10 bases. V trimming: 5 bases; J trimming: 4 bases; junction bases outside the gene matches: 8. CDR3 length: 15 amino acids. Germline-derived CDR1 and CDR2 are KGHSH and LQKENI. The CDR3 DNA reads as TGTGCCAGCTCAGCGAGTAGCGGGAGGTTTTACGAGCAGTACTTC. Residues: CASSASSGRFYEQYF.

This chain links TRBV30 with TRBJ2-7, with 12 bases fitting TRBD2. V was pared by 0 bases and J by 2 bases, with 8 bases of the junction left unmatched. CDR1 GTSNPN and CDR2 SVGIG come from the germline V gene (reference sequence). The length of the CDR3 is 17 residues. This chain's CDR3 is CAWSVPSGRVRPYEQYF. DNA for the CDR3: TGTGCCTGGAGTGTACCTAGCGGGAGGGTCCGCCCCTACGAGCAGTACTTC.

The gene calls are TRBV4-2 and TRBJ2-7; maybe TRBD2 (6 bases). The V end was cut by 2 bases, the J end by 4 bases, with 12 bases between. Looked up from germline, CDR1 is LGHNA and CDR2 is YNFKEQ. The CDR3 loop spans 14 amino acids. CDR3 bases: TGTGCCAGCAGCCAACTGCCTGGAGGGTACGAGCAGTACTTC. This codes for CASSQLPGGYEQYF.

This rearrangement joins TRBV6-6 to TRBJ2-7; the D gene is possibly TRBD2 (5 bases). Germline CDR1 MNHNY, CDR2 SVGAGI (reference sequence). The CDR3 spans 14 residues. Trimming pared 5 bases from V and 2 bases from J, leaving 13 bases between. The DNA of the CDR3 is TGTGCCAGCAGTCGGTGGGAGTCCCCCTACGAGCAGTACTTC. Protein sequence: CASSRWESPYEQYF.

This rearrangement joins TRBV7-8 to TRBJ2-2, with D hard to call. Germline lookup yields CDR1 SGHVS and CDR2 FQNEAQ. V was shortened by 1 base and J by 4 bases, with 13 bases between the two germline ends. The CDR3 has 16 amino acids. CDR3 region: CASSLGIPTFTGELFF. CDR3 coding DNA: TGTGCCAGCAGCTTAGGGATTCCAACTTTCACCGGGGAGCTGTTTTTT.